These 8 T cell receptor beta chains were all obtained from the same sample, sequenced in a study of CD8 T cells in ankylosing spondylitis. TCRdb recomputed calls from the 5' RACE reads with MiXCR, one row per CDR3 protein. The table includes 250,000 to 300,000 distinct CDR3 sequences, about 19% detected once. The sequenced sample was blood, either unsorted or a sorted T cell fraction (not recorded which). The receptors derive from a male donor with ankylosing spondylitis or in good health (not recorded which).

V and J are TRBV5-1 and TRBJ2-6, with D unresolved. Germline V lookup: CDR1 SGHRS, CDR2 YFSETQ. V lost 0 bases to trimming and J lost 0 bases, with 7 bases between them. The CDR3 has 16 residues. The DNA for the CDR3 is TGCGCCAGCAGCTTGGGGGGAACCTCTGGGGCCAACGTCCTGACTTTC. As protein: CASSLGGTSGANVLTF. Together with reference TRBV5-1 and TRBJ2-6, the CDR3 gives the full variable domain: KAGVTQTPRYLIKTRGQQVTLSCSPISGHRSVSWYQQTPGQGLQFLFEYFSETQRNKGNFPGRFSGRQFSNSRSEMNVSTLELGDSALYLCASSLGGTSGANVLTFGAGSRLTVL.

This clonotype has more than one count but fewer than ten. The rearrangement uses TRBV29-1 and TRBJ2-3, with TRBD2 matching 9 bases. The germline V gene has CDR1 SQVTM and CDR2 ANQGSEA. The trim removed 7 bases at V and 2 bases at J, leaving 7 bases unmatched. The CDR3 runs to 14 residues. In nucleotides, the CDR3 is TGCAGCGCCGATAGCGGGGGCCACACAGATACGCAGTATTTT. Its protein product is CSADSGGHTDTQYF.

The CDR3 protein is CASKGGGRDTQYF. CDR3 nucleotide sequence: TGCGCCAGCAAGGGAGGGGGTAGAGATACGCAGTATTTT. The J gene is TRBJ2-3, the V gene TRBV5-1, with D perhaps TRBD2 (7 bases). The CDR3 is made up of 13 amino acids. V lost 6 bases to trimming and J lost 5 bases, with 13 bases between them. CDR1 and CDR2 from the germline V gene are SGHRS and YFSETQ.

V and J are TRBV6-1 and TRBJ2-4; D remains ambiguous. Germline assignment: CDR1 MNHNS and CDR2 SASEGT. V lost 6 bases to trimming and J lost 4 bases, with 19 bases between them. The CDR3 contains 16 residues. The CDR3 DNA reads TGTGCCAGCAGCCCCCCGATTGGTTACCTAAAAAACATTCAGTACTTC. Translating gives CASSPPIGYLKNIQYF.

The CDR3 bases are TGCGCCAGCAGCTCCCTGACTAGCGGGGGGCTAGATACGCAGTATTTT. Amino acid sequence: CASSSLTSGGLDTQYF. This rearrangement joins TRBV5-1 to TRBJ2-3; 13 bases match TRBD2. This CDR3 is built from 16 residues. J gave up 5 bases and V 3 bases, and 6 bases lay outside the gene matches. Germline values: CDR1 SGHRS, CDR2 YFSETQ.

This clonotype came up a few times. This chain joins TRBV6-5 and TRBJ2-2; 8 bases align to TRBD2. Germline trimming cut 2 bases from V and 5 bases from J; bases unmatched to any gene: 10. This CDR3 spans 17 amino acids. The germline V gene encodes CDR1 MNHEY and CDR2 SVGAGI. The CDR3 DNA sequence: TGTGCCAGCAGTTACCGCCTCAGCGGGGGTGGGACCGGGGAGCTGTTTTTT. This sequence encodes CASSYRLSGGGTGELFF.

The chain employs TRBV3-1 and TRBJ2-3; possible D gene TRBD2, 5 bases. CDR3 length: 14 amino acids. In germline, CDR1 is LGHDT, CDR2 YNNKEL (reference sequence). Trimming took 8 bases from V and 4 from J, leaving 16 bases between them. CDR3 sequence (DNA): TGTGCCAGCGGAAGGACTCCAGAGGCAGATACGCAGTATTTT. The encoded protein is CASGRTPEADTQYF.

The chain links TRBV10-3 to TRBJ2-5, with D unresolved. CDR3 length equals 16 residues. V was trimmed by 4 bases and J by 0 bases, leaving 15 bases between them. From germline, CDR1 is ENHRY and CDR2 SYGVKD. CDR3 region: CAISGPGPPYQETQYF. CDR3 coding DNA: TGTGCCATCAGTGGACCGGGTCCTCCGTACCAAGAGACCCAGTACTTC.